This record looks at one T cell receptor (beta chain) sequence and its context. Sequenced by immunoSEQ multiplex PCR; TCRdb stores in-frame clones only, minus some. The sample shows 110,000 to 150,000 clones, approximately 86% of them seen only once. V was clipped by 3 bases and J by 4 bases, with 12 bases between them. Germline V gene sequence: CDR1 SNHLY, CDR2 FYNNEI. The CDR3 sequence is 14 residues long. The data were taken from a study of blood T cell repertoires in COVID-19. Turning to the study itself: Acute and convalescent COVID-19 samples came from the United States, Italy and Spain. PBMCs, B-cell-depleted T cells, or T cells were the source of the cDNA or gDNA that made up the material.

The TCR was taken from a woman aged 60-70 years with acute or convalescent COVID-19. The sample comprised peripheral blood. This chain links TRBV2 with TRBJ1-2; no clear D gene. CDR3 coding DNA: TGTGCCAGCAGTGATATTGCAGGATTCTATGGCTACACCTTC. Protein product: CASSDIAGFYGYTF.